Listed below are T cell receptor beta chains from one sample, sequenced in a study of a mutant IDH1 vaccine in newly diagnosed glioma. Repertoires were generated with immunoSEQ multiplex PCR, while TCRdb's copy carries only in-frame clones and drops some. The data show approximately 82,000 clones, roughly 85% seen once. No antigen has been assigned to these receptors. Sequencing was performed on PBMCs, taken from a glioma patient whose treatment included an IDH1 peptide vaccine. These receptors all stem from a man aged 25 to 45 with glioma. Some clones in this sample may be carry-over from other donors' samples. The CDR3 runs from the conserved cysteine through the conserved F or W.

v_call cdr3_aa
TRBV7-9 CASSEWDRSYEQYF
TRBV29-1 CSVAQGDSNQPQHF
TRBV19 CASSIDRTVYGYTF
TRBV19 CASSPLAADTQYF
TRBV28 CASNNRGLDTFF
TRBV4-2 CASSPFNEGEQFF
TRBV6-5 CASSKAENQPQHF
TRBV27 CASSLRDSSYNEQFF
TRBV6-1 CASSAQLAGVRSEQFF
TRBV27 CASSLILGQGSNEQFF
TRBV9 CASKDRVYGYTF
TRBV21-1 CASSKVEDRRNTEAFF
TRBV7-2 CASSADFTDTQYF
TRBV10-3 CATQDAGGDGYEQYF
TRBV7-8 CASSLGQGSGANVLTF
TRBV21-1 CASRQDSGNTIYF
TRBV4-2 CASSRDRGLDTQYF
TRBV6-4 CASSGTGGRQPQHF
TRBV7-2 CASSWTTSGRGTDTQYF
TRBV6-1 CASSEHHYEQYF
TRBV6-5 CASSLKQGFGDTQYF
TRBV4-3 CASSQDPDRANEQFF
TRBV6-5 CASSYSYDSYEQYF
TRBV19 CASSINPGPRETQYF
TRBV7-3 CASSSGRGGRTDTQYF
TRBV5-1 CASPGAGGYHEQYF
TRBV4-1 CASSHPKGSETEAFF
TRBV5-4 CASSLARTLALGEQYF
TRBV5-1 CASSLSDSTDTQYF
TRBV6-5 CASSYRGRTDTQYF
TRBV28 CGTRSSYNSPLHF
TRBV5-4 CASSLDATDTQYF
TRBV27 CASSPAADRNTEAFF
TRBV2 CASSPQGAGGVSPLHF
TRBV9 CASSSSGELFF
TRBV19 CASMVDSSYGYTF
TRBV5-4 CASSLRTSGNTDTQYF
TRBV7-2 CASSRDGRDSPLHF
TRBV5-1 CASSLQGAGGELFF
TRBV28 CASSSVAGGPRDEQFF
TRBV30 CAWSGLAGPQETQYF
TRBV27 CASRRTGDYYGYTF
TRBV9 CASSEGFGSPLHF
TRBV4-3 CASSQDPSGRNTGELFF
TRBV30 CAWSLVNQPQHF
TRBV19 CASSIRGGAYEQYF
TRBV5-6 CASSLKTGMGTDTQYF
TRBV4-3 CASSRSRDRGYSPLHF